This TCR beta chain stems from a study of T cells after yellow fever vaccination. Study results and caveats: Peaking faster, on day 5 versus 15, the secondary response was nonetheless weaker. Reappearing after the booster were most of the clones from primary vaccination (about 95% CD4, 85% to 90% CD8).

TCRdb ran MiXCR on the 5' RACE reads and lists one entry per CDR3 protein. The sample consists of some 400,000 distinct CDR3 sequences, 15% to 20% of them appearing once. A word on this clonotype: Its antigen remains unidentified.

This CDR3 is 13 amino acids long. The V gene end was trimmed by 3 bases and the J gene end by 6 bases; junction bases not matched to a gene: 5. Germline lookup yields CDR1 DFQATT and CDR2 SNEGSKA (reference sequence). The TCR originated in a man aged 18 to 30 who received the YFV17D yellow fever vaccine. The rearrangement joins TRBV20-1 to TRBJ2-1; TRBD2 agrees at 7 bases. The material sequenced was PBMCs, taken before the yellow fever booster vaccination. CDR3: CSARAAGFNEQFF. The CDR3 DNA is TGCAGTGCTAGGGCAGCGGGATTCAATGAGCAGTTCTTC.